This T cell receptor beta chain was sequenced for a study of a mutant IDH1 vaccine in newly diagnosed glioma. On the study more broadly: Patients had received radiotherapy, temozolomide, or both previously, most receiving both.

Time point in this sample: baseline, week 1 (first vaccination visit). As to treatment: pre-vaccination baseline after standard-of-care therapy. New IDH1-mutant, ATRX-lost WHO grade 3 or 4 astrocytomas occurred in donors. This CDR3 is 14 amino acids long. V lost 4 bases and J lost 1, with 11 bases in between. Germline CDR1 SGHDT, CDR2 YYEEEE. There are a few counts of this clone. Produced via immunoSEQ multiplex PCR; TCRdb's table is partial and in-frame only. Of some 38,000 clones in the sample, roughly 89% were seen once. The sequencing here drew on PBMCs, taken from a glioma patient treated with radiotherapy, temozolomide or both. V usage is TRBV5-6 and J usage is TRBJ1-1; D gene uncertain. This receptor was identified in a man aged 18 to 29 with glioma. As DNA, the CDR3 is TGTGCCAGCAGCCGACGGTGGGGGAACACTGAAGCTTTCTTT. This codes for CASSRRWGNTEAFF.